One TCR beta chain is described in this entry. The antigen remains undetermined. These data come from a study of cytomegalovirus exposure and HLA in healthy donors. The study, taken as a whole, reports: An analysis done earlier found most TCR beta V segments productive about 87% or about 30% of the time.

Trimming took 0 bases from V and 1 from J; bases not matched to a gene: 4. In germline, CDR1 is SGDLS, CDR2 YYNGEE. CDR3 length: 17 amino acids. PCR employed 60 Vbeta and 13 Jbeta primers. The assay was immunoSEQ multiplex PCR, and TCRdb's table has in-frame clones only and misses some. This table has 150,000 to 200,000 clones, more than 70% appearing once. The sample comprised PBMCs. This TCR came from a girl aged 5-17 years in good health and CMV-seronegative. The chain links TRBV9 to TRBJ2-4, with 10 bases that match TRBD1. The CDR3 here is CASSVDPGQGAKNIQYF. In nucleotides, the CDR3 is TGTGCCAGCAGCGTAGATCCGGGACAGGGGGCCAAAAACATTCAGTACTTC. Full variable domain (rest looked up from reference TRBV9 and TRBJ2-4): DSGVTQTPKHLITATGQRVTLRCSPRSGDLSVYWYQQSLDQGLQFLIQYYNGEERAKGNILERFSAQQFPDLHSELNLSSLELGDSALYFCASSVDPGQGAKNIQYFGAGTRLSVL.